The text below deals with one T cell receptor (beta chain). This entry belongs to a study of blood T cell repertoires in COVID-19. Background on the study: The origin of the acute and convalescent COVID-19 samples was the United States, Italy and Spain. The analysed material was cDNA or gDNA that came from T cells, B-cell-depleted T cells, or PBMCs.

The CDR3 is 14 amino acids. The germline V and J ends were trimmed by 7 bases and 0 bases, with 11 bases remaining between them. Germline assignment: CDR1 SGDLS and CDR2 YYNGEE. Clones were read by immunoSEQ multiplex PCR, and TCRdb kept only the in-frame ones, dropping some. This table holds 150,000 to 200,000 clones, around 89% found once. The chain combines TRBV9 with TRBJ1-3; D gene uncertain. The sequence came from a woman aged 25 to 39 with acute or convalescent COVID-19. The sequenced sample consisted of peripheral blood. The chain's CDR3 is CASEPGSSGNTIYF. CDR3 nucleotide sequence: TGTGCCAGCGAACCGGGGAGCTCTGGAAACACCATATATTTT.